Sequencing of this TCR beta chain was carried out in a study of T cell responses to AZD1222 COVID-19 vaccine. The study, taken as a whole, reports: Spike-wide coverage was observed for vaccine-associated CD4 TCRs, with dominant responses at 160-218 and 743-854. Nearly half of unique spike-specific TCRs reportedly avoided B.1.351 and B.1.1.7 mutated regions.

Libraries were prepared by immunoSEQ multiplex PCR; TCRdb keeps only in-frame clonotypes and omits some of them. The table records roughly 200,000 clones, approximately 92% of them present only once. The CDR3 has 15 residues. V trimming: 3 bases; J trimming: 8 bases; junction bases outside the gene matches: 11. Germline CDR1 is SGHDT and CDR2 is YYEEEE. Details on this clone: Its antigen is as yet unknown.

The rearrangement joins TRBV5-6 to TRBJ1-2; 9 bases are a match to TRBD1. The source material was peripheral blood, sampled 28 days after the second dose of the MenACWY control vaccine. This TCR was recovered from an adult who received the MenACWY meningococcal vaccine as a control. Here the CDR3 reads CASSSLSGTGLGYTF. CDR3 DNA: TGTGCCAGCAGCTCCCTATCCGGGACAGGGTTGGGCTACACCTTC.